These T cell receptor beta chains were read from a single sample in a study of shared clonotypes between healthy human individuals. Clones were read by immunoSEQ multiplex PCR, and TCRdb kept only the in-frame ones, dropping some. The sample includes a few million clones, 85% to 95% seen only once; the top ten take under 0.45%. The specimen sequenced was naive CD4+ T cells from PBMCs. The source is a man aged 18 to 29 in good health. Some clones in this sample may be carry-over from other donors' samples. Each CDR3 is given with its conserved first and last residue. Each record gives: clone size, J gene, V gene, D gene, CDR3 protein, CDR3 DNA. The D gene is left open where the match is weak. Clone size is shown for a subset of rows, as once, few, many or a class of expanded clone.

>-|TRBJ1-1|TRBV27|TRBD1
CATKFIMGQGAGEAFF
TGTGCCACCAAGTTTATAATGGGACAGGGGGCTGGTGAAGCTTTCTTT
>-|TRBJ1-3|TRBV15|TRBD1
CATSLDRISGNTIYF
TGTGCCACCAGCCTGGACAGGATCTCTGGAAACACCATATATTTT
>-|TRBJ1-5|TRBV19|TRBD1
CASRPGQSHQPQHF
TGTGCCAGTAGGCCGGGACAGAGCCATCAGCCCCAGCATTTT
>-|TRBJ1-2|TRBV29-1|TRBD1
CSVTTGGAYYGYTF
TGCAGCGTGACGACAGGGGGCGCGTATTATGGCTACACCTTC
>-|TRBJ2-7|TRBV7-2|TRBD2
CASSAQRGPPLYEQYF
TGTGCCAGCAGCGCGCAGCGGGGGCCCCCCCTCTACGAGCAGTACTTC
>-|TRBJ1-2|TRBV28|-
CASSWQDYGYTF
TGTGCCAGCAGTTGGCAAGACTATGGCTACACCTTC
>-|TRBJ2-1|TRBV7-7|-
CASSPGRGSINEQFF
TGTGCCAGCAGCCCAGGAAGGGGATCGATCAATGAGCAGTTCTTC
>-|TRBJ1-1|TRBV29-1|-
CSVEGRLNTEAFF
TGCAGCGTTGAGGGCAGATTGAACACTGAAGCTTTCTTT
>once|TRBJ2-3|TRBV7-3|-
CASSYGTSTDTQYF
TGTGCCAGCAGCTACGGGACTAGCACAGATACGCAGTATTTT
>-|TRBJ2-5|TRBV9|TRBD1
CASSPAGGSGTQYF
TGTGCCAGCAGCCCAGCAGGGGGTTCGGGGACCCAGTACTTC
>-|TRBJ2-2|TRBV5-1|TRBD2
CASSLWAGASGELFF
TGCGCCAGCAGCTTGTGGGCGGGAGCGTCCGGGGAGCTGTTTTTT